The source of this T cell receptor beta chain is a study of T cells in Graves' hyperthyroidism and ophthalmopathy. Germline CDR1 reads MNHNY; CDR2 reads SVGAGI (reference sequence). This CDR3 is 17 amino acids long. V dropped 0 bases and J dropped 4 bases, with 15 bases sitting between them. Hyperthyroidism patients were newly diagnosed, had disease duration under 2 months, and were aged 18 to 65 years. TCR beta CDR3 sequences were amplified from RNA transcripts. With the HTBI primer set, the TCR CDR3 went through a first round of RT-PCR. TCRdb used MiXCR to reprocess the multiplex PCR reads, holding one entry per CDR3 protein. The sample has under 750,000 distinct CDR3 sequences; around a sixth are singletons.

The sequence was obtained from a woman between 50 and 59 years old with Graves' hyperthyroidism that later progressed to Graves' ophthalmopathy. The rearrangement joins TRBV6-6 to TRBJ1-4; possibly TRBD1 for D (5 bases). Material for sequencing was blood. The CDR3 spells CASSYSKGVNSNEKLFF. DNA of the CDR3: TGTGCCAGCAGTTACTCGAAAGGGGTCAACAGTAATGAAAAACTGTTTTTT.